Below, 32 T cell receptor beta chains from the same sample are listed, as sequenced in a study of blood T cells in healthy people across ages (dated by TCRdb to between 2014 and 2017). Receptor libraries were prepared by 5' RACE. This sample was sequenced with an Illumina HiSeq 2500. A second 7 to 11 cycle PCR used a sample-barcoded 5' primer and a J-beta primer mix. The raw public data were reprocessed by TCRdb itself: fastp quality trimming at Q25, MiXCR clonotype calling, in-frame beta chains only. When rows share a CDR3 protein, they turn into one entry using the most common DNA and genes. Within this sample are around 280,000 distinct CDR3 sequences, with 25% to 30% of them counted one time only. The ten largest clones add up to approximately 30% of the sample. Sequencing was performed on blood. The receptors were sampled from a woman aged 65 to 85 in good health.

The chain employs TRBV29-1 and TRBJ2-7; no clear D gene. CDR3 size: 12 residues. Trimming stripped 2 bases from V and 1 base from J, with 6 bases between. Germline CDR1 SQVTM, CDR2 ANQGSEA. This CDR3 is CSVETNSYEQYF. The CDR3 nucleotides read TGCAGCGTTGAAACCAATTCCTACGAGCAGTACTTC.

This clonotype was seen more than once but under ten times. J is TRBJ2-3 and V is TRBV24-1; TRBD1 or TRBD2 may be the D gene (5 bases each). CDR1 is KGHDR and CDR2 is SFDVKD in the germline V gene. The CDR3 runs 15 residues. V lost 0 bases and J lost 2, with 8 bases in between. The CDR3 spells CATSDLRGPTDTQYF. Here the CDR3 DNA reads TGTGCCACCAGTGATTTGCGGGGCCCCACAGATACGCAGTATTTT.

This clonotype was picked up a small number of times. This rearrangement joins TRBV20-1 to TRBJ2-2, with 8 positions matching TRBD1. The ends lost 4 bases at V and 5 bases at J; junction bases unmatched: 6. This CDR3 comprises 14 residues. CDR1 and CDR2 (germline): DFQATT, SNEGSKA (reference sequence). CDR3 in DNA: TGCAGTGCTAAAACAGGGGGTGTGACCGGGGAGCTGTTTTTT. Encoded protein: CSAKTGGVTGELFF.

This chain uses TRBV27 with TRBJ2-3; 11 nucleotides line up with TRBD2. The germline V gene has CDR1 MNHEY and CDR2 SMNVEV (reference sequence). The CDR3 is made up of 17 amino acids. After removal of 8 bases from V and 6 bases from J, the junction contained 16 bases not matched to a gene. Written as DNA, the CDR3 is TGTGCCAGCGCAACACTAGCGGGGGAGGGCGTCGCGGATACGCAGTATTTT. Translation gives CASATLAGEGVADTQYF.

This clonotype was counted between two and nine times. J is TRBJ2-3 and V is TRBV7-9; 7 bases agree with TRBD1. Germline trimming cut 5 bases from V and 1 base from J; bases unmatched to any gene: 6. CDR3 length: 15 residues. Looked up from germline, CDR1 is SEHNR and CDR2 is FQNEAQ (reference sequence). CDR3 DNA sequence: TGTGCCAGCAGCATTGGGACAGCAGGCACAGATACGCAGTATTTT. Its protein product is CASSIGTAGTDTQYF.

This clonotype was seen repeatedly, ten times or more. The chain recombines TRBV18 with TRBJ2-3; D is perhaps TRBD1 (5 bases). The CDR3 is 14 residues long. V lost 2 bases and J 4 bases, leaving 10 bases between the germline ends. CDR1 KGHSH and CDR2 LQKENI come from the germline V gene. In nucleotides, the CDR3 is TGTGCCAGCTCACCAAAGGGGCTGGCAGATACGCAGTATTTT. It translates to CASSPKGLADTQYF.

This clonotype has more than one count but fewer than ten. The rearrangement links TRBV7-9 to TRBJ1-4, with D tentatively TRBD1 (5 bases). Per germline, CDR1 SEHNR and CDR2 FQNEAQ (reference sequence). This CDR3 contains 14 residues. V lost 5 bases and J lost 4, with 11 bases in between. As DNA, the CDR3 is TGTGCCAGCAGCCTGGGACGGAATAATGAAAAACTGTTTTTT. It encodes CASSLGRNNEKLFF.

The chain is built from TRBV4-2 and TRBJ2-2; the match to TRBD1 covers 9 bases. The J segment lost 8 bases and the V segment lost 1 base, leaving 11 bases of the junction unmatched. This CDR3 region has 17 residues. CDR1 LGHNA and CDR2 YNFKEQ come from the germline V gene. The CDR3 spells CASSQATGTGTRGELFF. The CDR3 DNA is TGTGCCAGCAGCCAAGCCACCGGGACAGGGACCCGGGGGGAGCTGTTTTTT.

This clonotype was recorded only once. This chain joins TRBV5-1 and TRBJ1-1, with TRBD1 matching over 10 bases. CDR3 length equals 16 residues. Trimming at V came to 5 bases and at J to 8 bases, leaving 15 bases not matched to a gene. The germline gives CDR1 SGHRS, CDR2 YFSETQ. The CDR3 spells CASRSGRTGGRPEAFF. In nucleotides, the CDR3 is TGCGCCAGCAGGTCGGGAAGGACAGGGGGTCGCCCCGAAGCTTTCTTT.

The V gene is TRBV20-1, the J gene TRBJ1-1; D remains unclear. V dropped 4 bases and J dropped 5 bases, with 23 bases sitting between them. CDR1 is DFQATT, CDR2 SNEGSKA, per germline (reference sequence). This CDR3 has 16 amino acids. CDR3 bases: TGCAGTGCTAATGATTGGGGAGATGAATATGGGACTGAAGCTTTCTTT. Translating it yields CSANDWGDEYGTEAFF.

This clonotype has more than one count but fewer than ten. The chain carries TRBV20-1 and TRBJ2-3; 7 bases are shared with TRBD2. This CDR3 has 15 residues. The germline V gene encodes CDR1 DFQATT and CDR2 SNEGSKA (reference sequence). After removal of 3 bases from V and 5 bases from J, the junction contained 11 bases not matched to a gene. CDR3 sequence (DNA): TGCAGTGCTAGCGGGAGGCCACAACAGCGAGATACGCAGTATTTT. It encodes CSASGRPQQRDTQYF.

This clonotype occurred a few times. This chain connects TRBV5-1 to TRBJ2-7, with TRBD1 matching 7 bases. This CDR3 is built from 15 residues. J gave up 6 bases and V 0 bases, and 9 bases lay outside the gene matches. The V gene's germline CDR1 is SGHRS and CDR2 YFSETQ. The DNA for the CDR3 is TGCGCCAGCAGCTTGGACCCAGGGGGATTGAGCGAGCAGTACTTC. The encoded protein is CASSLDPGGLSEQYF.

J is TRBJ2-5 and V is TRBV27, with a weak D call TRBD2 (5 bases). The J call may be wrong; the DNA end is better matched by TRBJ2-7. This CDR3 has 15 amino acids. Germline-derived CDR1 and CDR2 are MNHEY and SMNVEV (reference sequence). Written as DNA, the CDR3 is TGTGCCAGCCACCTAGGGTTGGACTGGACCTACGAGCAGTACTTC. Translation gives CASHLGLDWTYEQYF.

This clonotype has just a few counts. V and J are TRBV4-3 and TRBJ1-4; 9 nucleotides agree with TRBD1. Trimming took 3 bases from V and 5 from J; bases not matched to a gene: 4. Germline assignment: CDR1 LGHNA and CDR2 YSLEER. The CDR3 spans 15 residues. The chain's CDR3 is CASSQLTGGNEKLFF. The DNA for the CDR3 is TGCGCCAGCAGCCAGTTGACAGGGGGGAATGAAAAACTGTTTTTT.

This clonotype has ten or more counts. The V gene is TRBV7-3, the J gene TRBJ2-1; the D gene could be TRBD1 or TRBD2 (5 bases each). CDR3 size: 13 residues. CDR1 is SGHTA, CDR2 FQGTGA, per germline. V dropped 5 bases and J dropped 8 bases, with 13 bases sitting between them. The CDR3 bases are TGTGCCAGCAGCATACTAGGGGCAGATGAGCAGTTCTTC. This encodes CASSILGADEQFF.

This clonotype has just a few counts. The genes are TRBV4-3 and TRBJ2-2; the D gene could be TRBD1 or TRBD2 (5 bases each). Trimming removed 0 bases at V and 4 bases at J, with 12 bases between. Looked up from germline, CDR1 is LGHNA and CDR2 is YSLEER. CDR3 length: 16 residues. DNA of the CDR3: TGCGCCAGCAGCCAAGATCCCGGGACGGCCACCGGGGAGCTGTTTTTT. This gives the protein CASSQDPGTATGELFF.

This clonotype turned up a few times. The chain combines TRBV28 with TRBJ1-5, with unresolved D. Trimming left V 10 bases short and J 9 bases short, with 16 bases between. Per germline, CDR1 MDHEN and CDR2 SYDVKM. The CDR3 totals 12 residues. CDR3 coding DNA: TGTGCCACCGGACTGCCTTTGGGGCCCCAGCATTTT. As protein: CATGLPLGPQHF.

This clonotype was counted between two and nine times. V is TRBV12-3 or TRBV12-4 and J is TRBJ2-1, with no clear D. This CDR3 has 14 residues. V was shortened by 7 bases and J by 2 bases, with 12 bases between the two germline ends. The CDR3 protein is CASTLSAPYNEQFF. The CDR3 DNA is TGTGCCAGCACCCTAAGCGCCCCCTACAATGAGCAGTTCTTC.

This clonotype has a count of ten or more. This chain connects TRBV10-3 to TRBJ2-1; the match to TRBD2 covers 7 bases. Unmatched junction bases numbered 10, after V lost 0 bases and J lost 5 bases. Germline V gene lookup returns CDR1 ENHRY and CDR2 SYGVKD. The CDR3 is 17 amino acids. The chain's CDR3 is CAISESLGGRGNNEQFF. The CDR3 DNA reads as TGTGCCATCAGTGAGTCCCTCGGCGGGCGGGGGAACAATGAGCAGTTCTTC.

The chain couples TRBV5-1 to TRBJ2-7; no definite D call. V lost 4 bases and J lost 3, with 11 bases in between. The germline gives CDR1 SGHRS, CDR2 YFSETQ. The CDR3 contains 13 residues. The CDR3 coding sequence is TGCGCCAGCAGCGAGCCGGGCCGCTACGAGCAGTACTTC. It codes for CASSEPGRYEQYF.

This clonotype was picked up a small number of times. This rearrangement joins TRBV20-1 to TRBJ2-4, with D uncertain. The CDR3 totals 15 residues. The ends were cut back, 0 bases at V and 0 bases at J, with 9 bases in the middle. Germline values: CDR1 DFQATT, CDR2 SNEGSKA (reference sequence). The CDR3 nucleotides are TGCAGTGCTAGAGATTCAAGGGAAGCCAAAAACATTCAGTACTTC. This codes for CSARDSREAKNIQYF.

This clonotype has a handful of counts. V is TRBV7-2 and J is TRBJ2-3; TRBD2 aligns across 9 bases. This CDR3 has 15 residues. Germline-derived CDR1 and CDR2 are SGHTA and FQGNSA. J gave up 3 bases and V 3 bases, and 4 bases lay outside the gene matches. CDR3 nucleotides: TGTGCCAGCAGCTTTCCTCTAGCGGGGACAGATACGCAGTATTTT. The encoded protein is CASSFPLAGTDTQYF.

This clonotype came up a few times. This chain uses TRBV7-3 with TRBJ1-1; D is unresolved. Germline values: CDR1 SGHTA, CDR2 FQGTGA. The CDR3 consists of 14 residues. The V gene lost 0 bases and the J gene lost 7 bases, with 12 bases spanning the gap. The CDR3 loop reads CASSLTPGLSEAFF. The CDR3 DNA is TGTGCCAGCAGCTTAACCCCCGGACTGAGTGAAGCTTTCTTT.

This clonotype has just a few counts. The chain links TRBV3-1 to TRBJ1-4, with 7 bases matching TRBD1. The length of the CDR3 is 16 residues. Germline V CDR1 and CDR2: LGHDT, YNNKEL (reference sequence). V lost 2 bases and J lost 7; bases outside the gene matches: 10. CDR3 DNA sequence: TGTGCCAGCAGCCAACTCCTACAGGGGCTAACTGAAAAACTGTTTTTT. Translated: CASSQLLQGLTEKLFF.

The chain carries TRBV7-2 and TRBJ2-5; TRBD2 is a possible D gene (6 bases). The J call could be wrong; TRBJ2-7 is a better fit for the DNA end. The length of the CDR3 is 14 residues. Germline V gene data show CDR1 as SGHTA and CDR2 as FQGNSA. CDR3 region: CASSRASDSYEQYF. CDR3 sequence (DNA): TGTGCCAGCAGCAGGGCTAGCGACTCCTACGAGCAGTACTTC.

This clonotype was counted between two and nine times. V is TRBV28 and J is TRBJ2-7; unclear D gene. The germline V gene has CDR1 MDHEN and CDR2 SYDVKM. The CDR3 has 13 residues. The germline V and J ends were trimmed by 6 bases and 3 bases, with 12 bases remaining between them. The CDR3 region is CASRDTPYYEQYF. As DNA, the CDR3 is TGTGCCAGCAGAGACACCCCGTACTACGAGCAGTACTTC. Full variable domain (rest looked up from reference TRBV28 and TRBJ2-7): DVKVTQSSRYLVKRTGEKVFLECVQDMDHENMFWYRQDPGLGLRLIYFSYDVKMKEKGDIPEGYSVSREKKERFSLILESASTNQTSMYLCASRDTPYYEQYFGPGTRLTVT.

The chain employs TRBV5-1 and TRBJ1-4, with D unclear. Deletions cut 0 bases from V and 7 bases from J, with 10 bases between. CDR3 length: 14 residues. CDR1 SGHRS and CDR2 YFSETQ come from the germline V gene. The CDR3 is CASSLEWRSEKLFF. The CDR3 DNA is TGCGCCAGCAGCTTGGAATGGAGGAGTGAAAAACTGTTTTTT.

There are a few counts of this clonotype. The V gene is TRBV20-1, the J gene TRBJ2-1; D may be TRBD2 (6 bases). The V end was cut by 0 bases, the J end by 7 bases, with 16 bases between. CDR3 length equals 15 residues. Germline CDR1 DFQATT, CDR2 SNEGSKA (reference sequence). The CDR3 bases are TGCAGTGCTAGAGATGGACTAATTATTACGAATGAGCAGTTCTTC. It specifies CSARDGLIITNEQFF.

This clonotype was counted only a few times. This sequence joins TRBV28 and TRBJ2-7, with D uncertain. Deletions cut 5 bases from V and 6 bases from J, with 14 bases between. CDR3 size: 13 residues. CDR1 and CDR2 from the germline V gene are MDHEN and SYDVKM. The CDR3: CASSLPSPGEQYF. CDR3 DNA sequence: TGTGCCAGCAGTCTCCCCTCGCCTGGCGAGCAGTACTTC.

The chain recombines TRBV2 with TRBJ2-1; a possible D gene is TRBD2 (5 bases). Germline V lookup: CDR1 SNHLY, CDR2 FYNNEI. The CDR3 covers 13 residues. The V end lost 7 bases, the J end lost 4 bases, and 11 bases lay between the germline ends. The CDR3 DNA reads as TGTGCCAGCAAGACGACGGGATACAATGAGCAGTTCTTC. Its protein product is CASKTTGYNEQFF.

V gene TRBV3-1 combines with J gene TRBJ2-5; D gene unclear. The assigned J gene may be wrong: the sequence end matches TRBJ2-1 better. Germline V CDR1 and CDR2: LGHDT, YNNKEL (reference sequence). This CDR3 has 11 amino acids. CDR3 nucleotides: TGTGCCAGCAGCCAAGTCGACGAGCAGTTCTTC. Its translation is CASSQVDEQFF.

This clonotype was counted ten times or more. This rearrangement joins TRBV29-1 to TRBJ2-5; TRBD1 matches 8 bases. The trim removed 6 bases at V and 1 base at J, leaving 13 bases unmatched. The germline V gene has CDR1 SQVTM and CDR2 ANQGSEA. The CDR3 has 16 residues. CDR3 in DNA: TGCAGCGTCCCTCGCCCGGGACAGGTATTCCAAGAGACCCAGTACTTC. Its protein product is CSVPRPGQVFQETQYF.